The 28 T cell receptor beta chains listed next were all sequenced from one sample in a study of cytomegalovirus exposure and HLA in healthy donors. Vbeta (60) and Jbeta (13) primers were used in the PCR. Some clones are missing from TCRdb's copy, which holds only in-frame ones; the method was immunoSEQ multiplex PCR. The data show about 130,000 clones, under 90% seen once. The sequenced material came from PBMCs. The receptors shown here come from a young man in good health and CMV-seronegative.

The chain is built from TRBV28 and TRBJ2-5; the match to TRBD2 covers 10 bases. The CDR3 loop spans 15 amino acids. Trimming took 7 bases from V and 5 from J; bases not matched to a gene: 10. The germline V gene has CDR1 MDHEN and CDR2 SYDVKM. The CDR3 reads CASTNAAGGLETQYF. The CDR3 DNA reads TGTGCCAGCACCAACGCAGCGGGGGGGCTGGAGACCCAGTACTTC.

The sample holds one count of this clone. This chain links TRBV6-6 with TRBJ1-4, with D maybe TRBD1 (5 bases). The CDR3 runs to 15 residues. CDR1 MNHNY and CDR2 SVGAGI come from the germline V gene (reference sequence). Between the trimmed V and J ends, which lost 7 bases and 7 bases, there was a span of 19 bases. CDR3 DNA sequence: TGTGCCAGCACTATCGCAGGGCCAATTGGTGAAAAACTGTTTTTT. It is translated as CASTIAGPIGEKLFF.

This chain links TRBV27 with TRBJ1-2; tentative D call: TRBD1 (6 bases). The CDR3 runs 15 residues. Germline CDR1 and CDR2: MNHEY and SMNVEV (reference sequence). Trimming took off 6 bases at V and 8 bases at J, with 22 bases between the two ends. The CDR3 protein is CASSMGHSPLRGYTF. Here the CDR3 DNA reads TGTGCCAGCAGCATGGGACACTCACCATTGAGAGGCTACACCTTC.

The rearrangement joins TRBV11-2 to TRBJ2-7, with D unclear. The germline V gene has CDR1 SGHAT and CDR2 FQNNGV. The CDR3 sequence is 13 residues long. The V end was cut by 1 base, the J end by 4 bases, with 8 bases between. CDR3 amino acids: CASSLGPVYEQYF. The CDR3 nucleotides are TGTGCCAGCAGCTTAGGGCCTGTGTACGAGCAGTACTTC.

The chain combines TRBV6-5 with TRBJ2-7, with TRBD2 matching 8 bases. Trimming cost V 3 bases and J 9 bases; bases outside gene matches: 7. CDR3 length: 13 residues. In germline, CDR1 is MNHEY, CDR2 SVGAGI. The CDR3 DNA reads TGTGCCAGCAGTTATCAGCGGGGGCTGGTGCAGTACTTC. Translating gives CASSYQRGLVQYF.

The V gene is TRBV29-1, the J gene TRBJ2-2, with a tentative D call TRBD2 (5 bases). V dropped 0 bases and J dropped 4 bases, with 12 bases sitting between them. The CDR3 runs to 15 residues. The germline CDR1 and CDR2 sequences are SQVTM and ANQGSEA. CDR3 loop: CSVEDEGLRTGELFF. The CDR3 DNA sequence: TGCAGCGTTGAAGATGAGGGTTTACGCACCGGGGAGCTGTTTTTT.

The V gene is TRBV13, the J gene TRBJ1-5; no reliable D call. The V gene's germline CDR1 is PRHDT and CDR2 FYEKMQ (reference sequence). CDR3 length: 12 amino acids. V was shortened by 3 bases and J by 5 bases, with 5 bases between the two germline ends. The CDR3 bases are TGTGCCAGCAGCTTTCGGTATCAGCCCCAGCATTTT. It encodes CASSFRYQPQHF. The full variable domain, in which reference TRBV13 and TRBJ1-5 provide the parts outside the CDR3, is AAGVIQSPRHLIKEKRETATLKCYPIPRHDTVYWYQQGPGQDPQFLISFYEKMQSDKGSIPDRFSAQQFSDYHSELNMSSLELGDSALYFCASSFRYQPQHFGDGTRLSIL.

A note on this clone: This sample includes further DNA sequences coding for the same CDR3. V and J are TRBV5-6 and TRBJ2-7; 7 bases agree with TRBD1. The CDR3 covers 13 residues. V shed 2 bases, J shed 2 bases, and the junction held 1 base outside the gene matches. CDR1 and CDR2 from the germline V gene are SGHDT and YYEEEE. CDR3 nucleotides: TGTGCCAGCAGCTTCAGGGGGACCTACGAGCAGTACTTC. Translating it yields CASSFRGTYEQYF.

Concerning this clone itself: At one end the junction does not follow the germline gene, possibly because of a read error. The rearrangement uses TRBV5-6 and TRBJ2-1; 11 bases fit TRBD2. Germline V CDR1 and CDR2: SGHDT, YYEEEE. The CDR3 spans 15 residues. The CDR3 spells CASSLVAGGPNAQFF. DNA of the CDR3: TGTGCCAGCAGCTTGGTAGCGGGGGGGCCGAATGCGCAGTTCTTC.

The table lists this clone with a few counts. The gene calls are TRBV18 and TRBJ1-5; unclear D gene. Germline V gene sequence: CDR1 KGHSH, CDR2 LQKENI. The CDR3 contains 14 residues. V lost 2 bases and J lost 4, with 9 bases in between. DNA for the CDR3: TGTGCCAGCTCACCATCGCAGTCGAATCAGCCCCAGCATTTT. The encoded protein is CASSPSQSNQPQHF. Full variable domain (outside the CDR3, taken from reference TRBV18 and TRBJ1-5): NAGVMQNPRHLVRRRGQEARLRCSPMKGHSHVYWYRQLPEEGLKFMVYLQKENIIDESGMPKERFSAEFPKEGPSILRIQQVVRGDSAAYFCASSPSQSNQPQHFGDGTRLSIL.

The V and J genes are TRBV9 and TRBJ1-6, with D uncertain. Germline loops: CDR1 SGDLS, CDR2 YYNGEE. CDR3 length equals 17 residues. V lost 0 bases and J 0 bases, leaving 10 bases between the germline ends. Here the CDR3 reads CASSVEASGSYNSPLHF. In DNA, the CDR3 is TGTGCCAGCAGCGTAGAGGCGTCGGGCTCCTATAATTCACCCCTCCACTTT.

The chain is built from TRBV6-5 and TRBJ2-5; D remains unclear. The J call is uncertain, as TRBJ2-7 better fits the DNA end. Germline CDR1 reads MNHEY; CDR2 reads SVGAGI. This CDR3 is built from 13 residues. The CDR3 region is CASSLSRNYEQYF. In nucleotides, the CDR3 is TGTGCCAGCAGTTTAAGCAGAAACTACGAGCAGTACTTC.

The chain employs TRBV18 and TRBJ1-5; 8 bases fit TRBD1. This CDR3 has 15 amino acids. V lost 4 bases, J lost 5 bases, and 7 bases stayed unmatched. Germline V gene lookup returns CDR1 KGHSH and CDR2 LQKENI. The CDR3 loop reads CASSQDRDPHQPQHF. DNA of the CDR3: TGTGCCAGCTCACAGGACAGGGACCCCCATCAGCCCCAGCATTTT.

This sequence joins TRBV11-3 and TRBJ1-1; D not resolved. The germline V gene encodes CDR1 SGHNT and CDR2 YENEEA. The CDR3 extends over 14 amino acids. Trimming cost V 3 bases and J 0 bases, with 8 bases left between them. The CDR3 nucleotides are TGTGCCAGCAGCTTTGGCCATATGAACACTGAAGCTTTCTTT. Translated: CASSFGHMNTEAFF.

This chain uses TRBV9 with TRBJ2-1; D ambiguous. The V and J ends lost 0 bases and 4 bases respectively, with 8 bases between them. This CDR3 contains 14 residues. Germline assignment: CDR1 SGDLS and CDR2 YYNGEE. This CDR3 reads CASSVGPTYNEQFF. The CDR3, as DNA: TGTGCCAGCAGCGTAGGGCCGACTTACAATGAGCAGTTCTTC.

CDR3 in amino acids: CASGGRWCEQYF. The CDR3, as DNA: TGTGCCAGTGGCGGGCGGTGGTGCGAGCAGTACTTC. The chain couples TRBV6-4 to TRBJ2-7, with D possibly TRBD2 on 5 matching bases. Per germline, CDR1 MRHNA and CDR2 SNTAGT. The CDR3 covers 12 residues. V was shortened by 9 bases and J by 6 bases, with 15 bases between the two germline ends.

This sequence joins TRBV27 and TRBJ1-5; 7 nucleotides line up with TRBD1. CDR1 is MNHEY, CDR2 SMNVEV, per germline (reference sequence). CDR3 size: 14 residues. J gave up 7 bases and V 5 bases, and 8 bases lay outside the gene matches. The CDR3 coding sequence is TGTGCCAGCAGTACCTACAGGGGTGAGCAGCCCCAGCATTTT. It yields the protein CASSTYRGEQPQHF.

The chain recombines TRBV14 with TRBJ2-3, with D possibly matching TRBD2 (6 bases). Germline values: CDR1 SGHDN, CDR2 FVKESK. This CDR3 contains 13 residues. The ends were cut back, 7 bases at V and 0 bases at J, with 8 bases in the middle. For the CDR3, the DNA is TGTGCCAGCACAGGGACTAGCACAGATACGCAGTATTTT. As protein: CASTGTSTDTQYF.

V usage is TRBV7-6 and J usage is TRBJ2-1; TRBD1 agrees at 9 bases. The CDR3 sequence is 16 residues long. CDR1 and CDR2 from the germline V gene are SGHVS and FNYEAQ. V lost 0 bases, J lost 2 bases, and 2 bases stayed unmatched. The CDR3 loop reads CASSLAGQGTYNEQFF. The CDR3 nucleotides are TGTGCCAGCAGCTTAGCGGGACAGGGTACCTACAATGAGCAGTTCTTC.

V and J are TRBV15 and TRBJ1-6; tentative D call: TRBD1 (5 bases). Germline CDR1 LNHNV, CDR2 YYDKDF (reference sequence). V was trimmed by 5 bases and J by 9 bases, leaving 14 bases between them. The length of the CDR3 is 14 residues. The chain's CDR3 is CATSGDRAPSPLHF. The CDR3 DNA follows: TGTGCCACCAGCGGTGACAGAGCCCCTTCACCCCTCCACTTT.

This clone was seen once. The chain is built from TRBV27 and TRBJ2-7, with D unclear. Trimming removed 7 bases from V and 1 base from J, with 2 bases in between. The CDR3 contains 10 residues. CDR1 and CDR2 (germline): MNHEY, SMNVEV (reference sequence). The CDR3 region is CASTSYEQYF. The CDR3 DNA follows: TGTGCCAGCACTTCCTACGAGCAGTACTTC.

The chain carries TRBV7-3 and TRBJ1-1, with 9 nucleotides matching TRBD1. Germline V gene lookup returns CDR1 SGHTA and CDR2 FQGTGA. J was trimmed by 6 bases and V by 5 bases; bases with no gene match: 7. This CDR3 contains 14 residues. Here the CDR3 reads CASSPGQGYSEAFF. The CDR3 DNA follows: TGTGCCAGCAGCCCCGGACAGGGGTACTCTGAAGCTTTCTTT.

The J gene is TRBJ1-1, the V gene TRBV19; tentatively, D is TRBD1 (5 bases). V was trimmed by 6 bases and J by 10 bases, leaving 15 bases between them. In germline, CDR1 is LNHDA, CDR2 SQIVND (reference sequence). The CDR3 loop spans 12 amino acids. DNA for the CDR3: TGTGCCAGTAGCTCGCAGGGTGAACGAGCTTTCTTT. Amino acid sequence: CASSSQGERAFF.

The chain has TRBV7-2 and TRBJ2-2; tentatively, D is TRBD2 (5 bases). CDR1 is SGHTA, CDR2 FQGNSA, per germline. Between the trimmed V and J ends, which lost 1 base and 7 bases, there was a span of 10 bases. The CDR3 is made up of 14 amino acids. CDR3 residues: CASSLGRAGGELFF. In nucleotides, the CDR3 is TGTGCCAGCAGCTTAGGCCGGGCGGGCGGGGAGCTGTTTTTT. Full variable domain (remainder filled in from reference TRBV7-2 and TRBJ2-2): GAGVSQSPSNKVTEKGKDVELRCDPISGHTALYWYRQSLGQGLEFLIYFQGNSAPDKSGLPSDRFSAERTGGSVSTLTIQRTQQEDSAVYLCASSLGRAGGELFFGEGSRLTVL.

The J gene is TRBJ1-3, the V gene TRBV6-1; D call uncertain. V was trimmed by 7 bases and J by 8 bases, leaving 15 bases between them. The CDR3 contains 13 residues. Germline CDR1 is MNHNS and CDR2 is SASEGT. DNA of the CDR3: TGTGCCAGCAATTCGCGATCCGGGGACACCATATATTTT. Its translation is CASNSRSGDTIYF.

Comments on this clone: One end of the junction is discordant with germline, which a read error may explain. Other DNA sequences in the same sample also yield this CDR3. The rearrangement joins TRBV6-5 to TRBJ1-5, with D unresolved. Germline V CDR1 and CDR2: MNHEY, SVGAGI. This CDR3 spans 15 amino acids. The CDR3 loop is CASSYGSGGNQPQHF. For the CDR3, the DNA is TGTGCCAGCAGTTATGGTTCAGGTGGAAATCAGCCCCAGCACTTT.

The genes are TRBV29-1 and TRBJ2-7; D unclear. V lost 4 bases, J lost 3 bases, and 10 bases lay in between. The CDR3 runs to 12 residues. The germline gives CDR1 SQVTM, CDR2 ANQGSEA. The CDR3, as DNA: TGCAGCGTTGTATCTCAGGACTACGAGCAGTACTTC. Protein: CSVVSQDYEQYF.

The V gene is TRBV5-1, the J gene TRBJ2-3, with D unresolved. The CDR3 totals 13 residues. Germline V gives CDR1 SGHRS, CDR2 YFSETQ. The V and J ends lost 5 bases and 0 bases respectively, with 7 bases between them. The CDR3 sequence: CASRRTSTDTQYF. The CDR3 nucleotides are TGCGCCAGCAGGCGAACTAGCACAGATACGCAGTATTTT.